A single sample is the source of the 30 T cell receptor beta chains below, sequenced in a study of blood T cells in healthy people across ages. It was with a sample-barcoded 5' primer and a J-beta primer mix that a second PCR of about 6 to 12 cycles was run. TCRdb called the 5' RACE reads again in MiXCR, with one record for every CDR3 protein. Here the sample spans approximately 690,000 distinct CDR3 sequences, around 43% being singletons. The source material was blood. The receptors stem from a man at least 80 years old in good health.

The genes are TRBV9 and TRBJ2-5, with TRBD2 identical over 7 bases. The CDR3 runs 17 residues. V was clipped by 0 bases and J by 5 bases; unmatched bases: 13. CDR1 is SGDLS and CDR2 is YYNGEE in the germline V gene. DNA for the CDR3: TGTGCCAGCAGCGTAGCGGTGTCTAGCGGTCTGGGGGAGACCCAGTACTTC. Protein: CASSVAVSSGLGETQYF.

CDR3 residues: CASSLSTARGYTF. As DNA, the CDR3 is TGTGCCAGCAGCTTAAGTACAGCCAGGGGCTACACCTTC. V usage is TRBV5-8 and J usage is TRBJ1-2; no definite D call. Per germline, CDR1 SGHTS and CDR2 YDEGEE. V was trimmed by 2 bases and J by 8 bases, leaving 13 bases between them. The CDR3 runs to 13 residues.

J is TRBJ2-3 and V is TRBV24-1, with D perhaps TRBD1 (5 bases). CDR1 and CDR2 from the germline V gene are KGHDR and SFDVKD. V lost 2 bases, J lost 4 bases, and 15 bases lay in between. The CDR3 spans 16 residues. The CDR3 sequence: CATSDSGNPNSDTQYF. The CDR3 coding sequence is TGTGCCACCAGTGATTCAGGGAACCCGAACTCAGATACGCAGTATTTT.

On this clonotype itself: This may be a read error, as it is one base from a much larger clone. The rearrangement links TRBV5-1 to TRBJ2-7; 9 bases are a match to TRBD1. CDR3 length equals 14 residues. Germline V gene sequence: CDR1 SGHRS, CDR2 YFSETQ. CDR3: CAGSPTTGGDEQYF. CDR3 bases: TGCGCCGGCAGCCCAACGACAGGGGGAGACGAGCAGTACTTC.

This clonotype has a handful of counts. This chain joins TRBV4-3 and TRBJ1-1; D gene unclear. CDR1 and CDR2 from the germline V gene are LGHNA and YSLEER. With 3 bases removed from V and 0 bases from J, the gap between germline ends came to 11 bases. The CDR3 is 15 amino acids. CDR3 sequence reads: CASSHTTRMNTEAFF. The CDR3 nucleotides are TGCGCCAGCAGCCATACGACCAGGATGAACACTGAAGCTTTCTTT.

The rearrangement joins TRBV7-2 to TRBJ2-1; D remains unclear. CDR3 length equals 12 residues. The germline CDR1 and CDR2 sequences are SGHTA and FQGNSA. V dropped 2 bases and J dropped 8 bases, with 7 bases sitting between them. The CDR3 is CASSLTVDEQFF. The CDR3 nucleotides read TGTGCCAGCAGCTTAACTGTCGATGAGCAGTTCTTC.

V usage is TRBV7-3 and J usage is TRBJ1-1; D unresolved. The CDR3 consists of 14 residues. V was cut by 2 bases and J by 3 bases, with 10 bases left in between. Looked up from germline, CDR1 is SGHTA and CDR2 is FQGTGA. This CDR3 reads CASSLVVGDTEAFF. CDR3 nucleotides: TGTGCCAGCAGCTTAGTTGTGGGAGACACTGAAGCTTTCTTT.

The rearrangement joins TRBV6-6 to TRBJ2-3; 9 bases map to TRBD1. The CDR3 has 15 residues. Germline-derived CDR1 and CDR2 are MNHNY and SVGAGI (reference sequence). Unmatched junction bases numbered 5, after V lost 5 bases and J lost 2 bases. The DNA of the CDR3 is TGTGCCAGCAGTCTCGGACAGGGGATCACAGATACGCAGTATTTT. It translates to CASSLGQGITDTQYF.

The V gene is TRBV6-2 or TRBV6-3, the J gene TRBJ2-4; possibly TRBD1 for D (5 bases). Trimming stripped 5 bases from V and 0 bases from J, with 11 bases between. The CDR3 covers 15 residues. Germline V CDR1 and CDR2: MNHEY, SVGEGT. The CDR3 nucleotides read TGTGCCAGCAGTAAAGACAGCTTAGCCAAAAACATTCAGTACTTC. Translation: CASSKDSLAKNIQYF.

The chain carries TRBV7-2 and TRBJ2-5, with unresolved D. This CDR3 comprises 14 residues. The V gene's germline CDR1 is SGHTA and CDR2 FQGNSA. V was cut by 3 bases and J by 0 bases, with 8 bases left in between. The CDR3 reads CASSFWSDQETQYF. CDR3 coding DNA: TGTGCCAGCAGCTTTTGGTCTGACCAAGAGACCCAGTACTTC. The full variable domain, rest sourced from reference TRBV7-2 and TRBJ2-5, is GAGVSQSPSNKVTEKGKDVELRCDPISGHTALYWYRQSLGQGLEFLIYFQGNSAPDKSGLPSDRFSAERTGGSVSTLTIQRTQQEDSAVYLCASSFWSDQETQYFGPGTRLLVL.

As concerns this clonotype: A much larger clone lies one base from this, so it may be a read error. J is TRBJ2-3 and V is TRBV6-6; the D is unclear. CDR1 is MNHNY, CDR2 SVGAGI, per germline (reference sequence). The CDR3 contains 15 residues. Trimming stripped 0 bases from V and 2 bases from J, with 9 bases between. CDR3 nucleotide sequence: TGTGCCAGCAGTTACTCGGGCAGGCACACAGATACGCAGTATTTT. It codes for CASSYSGRHTDTQYF.

V and J are TRBV9 and TRBJ2-3, with unresolved D. Germline V gene data show CDR1 as SGDLS and CDR2 as YYNGEE. With 6 bases removed from V and 3 bases from J, the gap between germline ends came to 17 bases. CDR3 length: 15 residues. CDR3 protein: CASKAGVIGTDTQYF. The CDR3 nucleotides read TGTGCCAGCAAGGCTGGCGTTATTGGGACAGATACGCAGTATTTT.

Details on this clonotype: Since a much larger clone is just one base distant, this may be a read error. The chain carries TRBV28 and TRBJ2-7, with D uncertain. Trimming cost V 7 bases and J 5 bases, with 12 bases left between them. CDR1 and CDR2 from the germline V gene are MDHEN and SYDVKM. This CDR3 contains 12 residues. The chain's CDR3 is CASTLTNNEQYF. CDR3 in DNA: TGTGCCAGCACCCTCACTAACAACGAGCAGTACTTC.

This clonotype appeared a few times. V usage is TRBV12-3 or TRBV12-4 and J usage is TRBJ2-7; TRBD2 matches 11 bases. The CDR3 consists of 14 residues. J lost 4 bases, V lost 10 bases, and 9 bases had no gene match. The CDR3 nucleotides read TGTGCCACCAAGTTAACTAGCGGGGGTTACGAGCAGTACTTC. Its protein is CATKLTSGGYEQYF.

The gene calls are TRBV15 and TRBJ2-7; 7 bases fit TRBD1. The CDR3 contains 15 residues. V lost 8 bases and J lost 4; bases outside the gene matches: 14. The germline CDR1 and CDR2 sequences are LNHNV and YYDKDF (reference sequence). The CDR3 bases are TGTGCCACCGCGCACCGGGACAGCCCTCGGTACGAGCAGTACTTC. Its translation is CATAHRDSPRYEQYF.

In nucleotides, the CDR3 is TGTGCCAGCAGTCCCCGGACAGGGTTCCTGCGAAATGAGCAGTTCTTC. Its protein product is CASSPRTGFLRNEQFF. This rearrangement joins TRBV28 to TRBJ2-1; 8 positions agree with TRBD1. CDR1 MDHEN and CDR2 SYDVKM come from the germline V gene. The V segment lost 5 bases and the J segment 7 bases; nucleotides outside the gene matches: 13. The CDR3 spans 16 residues.

CDR3 in amino acids: CASSYRQGAYNEQYF. Here the CDR3 DNA reads TGTGCCAGCAGTTACCGACAGGGAGCCTACAATGAGCAGTACTTC. The chain uses TRBV27 and TRBJ2-1, with 7 bases that match TRBD1. Gene TRBJ2-7 matches the end of the DNA better, so the J call may be wrong. The CDR3 has 15 amino acids. From germline, CDR1 is MNHEY and CDR2 SMNVEV (reference sequence).

This clonotype was detected only a few times. The chain uses TRBV14 and TRBJ2-3, with no clear D. The V and J ends lost 1 base and 0 bases respectively, with 8 bases between them. The CDR3 is made up of 15 amino acids. Germline loops: CDR1 SGHDN, CDR2 FVKESK. CDR3 sequence: CASSQVVLSTDTQYF. DNA of the CDR3: TGTGCCAGCAGCCAAGTCGTCCTAAGCACAGATACGCAGTATTTT.

This clonotype was detected a few times. The V and J genes are TRBV7-2 and TRBJ2-7, with 9 bases identical to TRBD1. Unmatched junction bases numbered 18, after V lost 0 bases and J lost 6 bases. Germline assignment: CDR1 SGHTA and CDR2 FQGNSA. The CDR3 sequence is 19 residues long. DNA for the CDR3: TGTGCCAGCAGCTTAGCTGGAGTTTACAGGGGGCGCACGGGGGTCGAGCAGTACTTC. This sequence encodes CASSLAGVYRGRTGVEQYF.

This clonotype was seen a handful of times. The chain couples TRBV20-1 to TRBJ1-2, with D tentatively TRBD1 (5 bases). CDR3 length equals 14 residues. The ends were cut back, 6 bases at V and 0 bases at J, with 14 bases in the middle. The germline gives CDR1 DFQATT, CDR2 SNEGSKA (reference sequence). The CDR3 here is CSAHGAETNYGYTF. For the CDR3, the DNA is TGCAGTGCCCACGGGGCCGAAACTAACTATGGCTACACCTTC.

The chain uses TRBV5-1 and TRBJ1-2; TRBD1 aligns across 9 bases. CDR3 length: 14 amino acids. Germline assignment: CDR1 SGHRS and CDR2 YFSETQ. Trimming removed 4 bases from V and 12 bases from J; junction bases left unmatched: 13. As DNA, the CDR3 is TGCGCCAGCAGCCCCGGGACAGGGTTCTCTGGAAACACCTTC. It is translated as CASSPGTGFSGNTF.

With respect to this clonotype: Compared with germline, one end of the junction differs, possibly owing to a read error. This chain links TRBV27 with TRBJ2-6; perhaps TRBD2 as D (5 bases). This CDR3 has 15 amino acids. Germline CDR1 reads MNHEY; CDR2 reads SMNVEV (reference sequence). The CDR3: CVSSHDYSGANVLTF. Written as DNA, the CDR3 is TGTGTCAGCAGTCATGACTATTCTGGGGCCAACGTCCTGACTTTC.

The chain combines TRBV5-1 with TRBJ1-1, with 8 bases identical to TRBD1. The CDR3 has 15 amino acids. Unmatched junction bases numbered 5, after V lost 4 bases and J lost 0 bases. The germline V gene has CDR1 SGHRS and CDR2 YFSETQ. For the CDR3, the DNA is TGCGCCAGCAGCGCCGGACAGGGCATGAACACTGAAGCTTTCTTT. This translates into CASSAGQGMNTEAFF.

The chain couples TRBV3-1 to TRBJ1-6; 8 bases line up with TRBD1. The CDR3 is 16 residues long. Per germline, CDR1 LGHDT and CDR2 YNNKEL (reference sequence). Trimming took 4 bases from V and 9 from J; bases not matched to a gene: 11. The CDR3: CASSRDPQGAGSPLHF. The CDR3 DNA follows: TGTGCCAGCAGCCGCGACCCCCAGGGGGCCGGTTCACCCCTCCACTTT.

This clonotype was seen ten or more times. The chain recombines TRBV7-2 with TRBJ2-5; the D gene is possibly TRBD1 (5 bases). V was trimmed by 4 bases and J by 1 base, leaving 10 bases between them. CDR3 size: 14 residues. The germline gives CDR1 SGHTA, CDR2 FQGNSA. The CDR3 loop reads CASSSGHSQETQYF. CDR3 DNA sequence: TGTGCCAGCAGCTCAGGACACTCCCAAGAGACCCAGTACTTC. Variable domain in full (rest from reference TRBV7-2 and TRBJ2-5): GAGVSQSPSNKVTEKGKDVELRCDPISGHTALYWYRQSLGQGLEFLIYFQGNSAPDKSGLPSDRFSAERTGGSVSTLTIQRTQQEDSAVYLCASSSGHSQETQYFGPGTRLLVL.

On this clonotype: The junction and the germline gene differ at one end; a read error may be behind it. The gene calls are TRBV6-1 and TRBJ2-5; D remains ambiguous. The DNA end is more similar to TRBJ2-7, so the J call may be wrong. The germline V gene encodes CDR1 MNHNS and CDR2 SASEGT. The CDR3 is 14 amino acids. The CDR3 here is CASSGAGGSCEQYF. As DNA, the CDR3 is TGTGCCAGCAGTGGGGCTGGCGGTTCCTGCGAGCAGTACTTC.

This clonotype was detected ten times or more. The chain recombines TRBV7-2 with TRBJ1-2; 12 bases map to TRBD1. The germline CDR1 and CDR2 sequences are SGHTA and FQGNSA. J was trimmed by 12 bases and V by 0 bases; bases with no gene match: 5. The CDR3 length is 14 residues. Written as DNA, the CDR3 is TGTGCCAGCAGCTTAGCGGGACAGGGGGCTTCGAACACCTTC. Protein product: CASSLAGQGASNTF.

The chain carries TRBV24-1 and TRBJ2-1; 9 bases are a match to TRBD2. Germline values: CDR1 KGHDR, CDR2 SFDVKD. With 5 bases clipped from V and 5 bases from J, the junction kept 6 bases outside the gene matches. This CDR3 is built from 15 residues. In DNA, the CDR3 is TGTGCCACCAGTGTTGGCGGACTAGCGAACAATGAGCAGTTCTTC. Amino acid sequence: CATSVGGLANNEQFF.

The chain recombines TRBV20-1 with TRBJ2-3, with TRBD1 as a possible D gene (7 bases). V was pared by 5 bases and J by 0 bases, with 12 bases between. The germline CDR1 and CDR2 sequences are DFQATT and SNEGSKA (reference sequence). The length of the CDR3 is 14 residues. The CDR3 region has the DNA TGCAGTGCTGCGGGACAGCTTAGCACAGATACGCAGTATTTT. It specifies CSAAGQLSTDTQYF.

The chain employs TRBV6-2 or TRBV6-3 and TRBJ2-4; TRBD2 matches 9 bases. CDR3 length equals 20 residues. The V gene's germline CDR1 is MNHEY and CDR2 SVGEGT. V shed 2 bases and J 0 bases; nucleotides not matched to a gene: 14. CDR3 protein: CASSYPNTLAGILAKNIQYF. The CDR3 DNA follows: TGTGCCAGCAGTTACCCTAACACTCTAGCGGGGATTCTAGCCAAAAACATTCAGTACTTC.